This T cell receptor (beta chain) was recovered during a study of blood T cell repertoires in COVID-19. Overall study: Nucleic acid was either cDNA or gDNA, and it came from T cells, B-cell-depleted T cells, or PBMCs.

This CDR3 has 16 residues. Trimming took 5 bases from V and 0 from J; bases not matched to a gene: 7. Germline V lookup: CDR1 MDHEN, CDR2 SYDVKM. Study processing details: Estimates of nucleated cell counts were drawn from the amplification of reference gene primers. Assay used: immunoSEQ multiplex PCR; TCRdb lists only in-frame clones, some missing. V and J calls and clone size are those listed in that table; D and trimming were worked out from the DNA. The table shows approximately 110,000 clones, with roughly 69% occurring only once. The sequence derives from a man older than 75 with acute or convalescent COVID-19. The sequenced sample was peripheral blood. The chain carries TRBV28 and TRBJ1-3, with 7 bases lining up with TRBD1. CDR3 sequence (DNA): TGTGCCAGCAGTCGTCGACAGGGTGCCTCTGGAAACACCATATATTTT. Amino acids: CASSRRQGASGNTIYF.